Shown below are 23 T cell receptor beta chains from a single sample sequenced in a study of PD-L1 blockade in urothelial cancer. The time point: pretreatment peripheral blood. The data were produced by immunoSEQ multiplex PCR, yet TCRdb's version contains in-frame clones alone and is incomplete. The table lists 35,000 to 40,000 clones, about 85% of them singletons. Material: PBMCs, obtained around atezolizumab (anti-PD-L1) treatment. The receptors were gathered from an elderly man with urothelial cancer.

The chain recombines TRBV14 with TRBJ1-1; 10 nucleotides match TRBD1. V dropped 4 bases and J dropped 4; count of bases not matched to a gene: 12. The CDR3 totals 17 residues. Germline-derived CDR1 and CDR2 are SGHDN and FVKESK. The CDR3 DNA reads TGTGCCAGCAGCCTCGCCGGGACAGGGGTTCTGGCCACTGAAGCTTTCTTT. As protein: CASSLAGTGVLATEAFF.

This rearrangement joins TRBV6-5 to TRBJ2-2; D is possibly TRBD2 (5 bases). The germline CDR1 and CDR2 sequences are MNHEY and SVGAGI. V was cut by 7 bases and J by 5 bases, with 11 bases left in between. The CDR3 spans 13 residues. Written as DNA, the CDR3 is TGTGCCAGCATTCCTGCGGGTACCGGGGAGCTGTTTTTT. Translation: CASIPAGTGELFF.

V and J are TRBV27 and TRBJ1-1; D perhaps matches TRBD1 (5 bases). Trimming pared 3 bases from V and 3 bases from J, leaving 11 bases between. The CDR3 length is 14 residues. The germline gives CDR1 MNHEY, CDR2 SMNVEV (reference sequence). The CDR3 here is CASSFSGRDTEAFF. As DNA, the CDR3 is TGTGCCAGCAGTTTTAGCGGCAGGGACACTGAAGCTTTCTTT.

This chain uses TRBV6-1 with TRBJ1-2, with a possible D match to TRBD1 (5 bases). CDR3 length: 13 amino acids. V lost 6 bases and J lost 2, with 10 bases in between. The germline V gene has CDR1 MNHNS and CDR2 SASEGT. CDR3 bases: TGTGCCAGCAGACCGACAGACAACTATGGCTACACCTTC. Protein product: CASRPTDNYGYTF.

V is TRBV6-6 and J is TRBJ2-3, with TRBD1 matching over 8 bases. With V trimmed by 8 bases and J by 5 bases, 9 bases remained unmatched. CDR1 and CDR2 from the germline V gene are MNHNY and SVGAGI (reference sequence). The CDR3 has 14 amino acids. The CDR3 protein is CASLTGGSLDTQYF. DNA for the CDR3: TGTGCCAGCTTAACAGGGGGTTCGTTAGATACGCAGTATTTT.

There are a few counts of this clone. The chain uses TRBV18 and TRBJ1-2; a weak D match, TRBD1 (5 bases). This CDR3 has 13 residues. Trimming pared 3 bases from V and 7 bases from J, leaving 12 bases between. Germline CDR1 is KGHSH and CDR2 is LQKENI. The DNA for the CDR3 is TGTGCCAGCTCACCCGGACAAACGGTTGGCTACACCTTC. It codes for CASSPGQTVGYTF.

The CDR3 DNA reads TGTGCCAGCTCACCACCGGGGGACAGGGCCTATGGCTACACCTTC. Translation: CASSPPGDRAYGYTF. This chain connects TRBV18 to TRBJ1-2; 9 nucleotides align to TRBD1. The germline V gene has CDR1 KGHSH and CDR2 LQKENI. Trimming cost V 0 bases and J 4 bases; bases outside gene matches: 3. There are 15 residues in the CDR3.

This chain uses TRBV19 with TRBJ1-2, with TRBD1 matching 8 bases. V trimming: 6 bases; J trimming: 4 bases; junction bases outside the gene matches: 7. CDR3 length equals 14 residues. CDR1 is LNHDA, CDR2 SQIVND, per germline (reference sequence). CDR3 bases: TGTGCCAGTAGCACAGGGGGGGGAGGCTATGGCTACACCTTC. This codes for CASSTGGGGYGYTF.

The sample holds one count of this clone. The chain is built from TRBV7-7 and TRBJ2-2; no definite D call. CDR1 is SSHAT, CDR2 FNYEAQ, per germline (reference sequence). CDR3 length: 13 residues. Trimming stripped 5 bases from V and 0 bases from J, with 4 bases between. In DNA form, the CDR3 reads TGTGCCAGCAGCGTTACGAACACCGGGGAGCTGTTTTTT. Amino acids: CASSVTNTGELFF. Using reference TRBV7-7 and TRBJ2-2 for the parts outside the CDR3, the full variable domain is GAGVSQSPRYKVTKRGQDVTLRCDPISSHATLYWYQQALGQGPEFLTYFNYEAQPDKSGLPSDRFSAERPEGSISTLTIQRTEQRDSAMYRCASSVTNTGELFFGEGSRLTVL.

This clone occurred a few times. This CDR3 is CASSRSSGDTDTQYF. The DNA for the CDR3 is TGCGCCAGCAGCCGATCTAGCGGGGATACAGATACGCAGTATTTT. The V and J genes are TRBV4-1 and TRBJ2-3; TRBD2 agrees at 9 bases. From germline, CDR1 is MGHRA and CDR2 YSYEKL. With 4 bases clipped from V and 3 bases from J, the junction kept 5 bases outside the gene matches. The CDR3 extends over 15 amino acids.

This clone was counted a single time. J is TRBJ1-5 and V is TRBV19, with 9 bases lining up with TRBD1. Germline V gives CDR1 LNHDA, CDR2 SQIVND (reference sequence). The CDR3 spans 17 residues. V gave up 5 bases and J gave up 0 bases; unmatched junction bases: 8. CDR3 amino acids: CASSSQTGGLSNQPQHF. The CDR3 nucleotides are TGTGCCAGTAGTTCACAAACAGGGGGCCTTAGCAATCAGCCCCAGCATTTT.

The chain is built from TRBV9 and TRBJ2-5; TRBD2 matches at 7 bases. Germline V CDR1 and CDR2: SGDLS, YYNGEE. Losses at the gene ends were 0 bases for V and 5 bases for J; bases not matched to a gene: 4. The CDR3 length is 14 residues. The CDR3 region has the DNA TGTGCCAGCAGCGTAGGCGGGAGCAGTGAGACCCAGTACTTC. It is translated as CASSVGGSSETQYF.

In this sample, this clone turned up once. V and J are TRBV7-9 and TRBJ1-2; perhaps TRBD1 as D (6 bases). The CDR3 is made up of 13 amino acids. Germline values: CDR1 SEHNR, CDR2 FQNEAQ (reference sequence). Trimming took off 4 bases at V and 7 bases at J, with 13 bases between the two ends. The chain's CDR3 is CASSSTGIGGYTF. The CDR3 region has the DNA TGTGCCAGCAGCTCAACAGGGATTGGTGGCTACACCTTC.

This clone was counted a few times. The V gene is TRBV4-1, the J gene TRBJ1-2; D is uncertain. There are 13 residues in the CDR3. Germline CDR1 reads MGHRA; CDR2 reads YSYEKL. Trimming took off 0 bases at V and 7 bases at J, with 9 bases between the two ends. The CDR3 bases are TGCGCCAGCAGCCAAGAACCGGGGTTTGGCTACACCTTC. This sequence encodes CASSQEPGFGYTF.

The chain carries TRBV30 and TRBJ2-7, with TRBD2 as a possible D gene (5 bases). The CDR3 loop spans 12 amino acids. The V and J ends lost 5 bases and 7 bases respectively, with 15 bases between them. The germline V gene has CDR1 GTSNPN and CDR2 SVGIG (reference sequence). CDR3 protein: CAWGSGKVEQYF. The CDR3, as DNA: TGTGCCTGGGGGTCGGGAAAGGTTGAGCAGTACTTC.

V gene TRBV6-7 combines with J gene TRBJ2-3, with D tentatively TRBD2 (7 bases). TRBV6-7 is annotated as an ORF whose role is uncertain. Trimming cost V 0 bases and J 4 bases, with 14 bases left between them. This CDR3 spans 16 amino acids. The DNA for the CDR3 is TGTGCCAGCAGTTACTCGATGGGGGGGGCCGCAGATACGCAGTATTTT. It codes for CASSYSMGGAADTQYF.

The gene calls are TRBV19 and TRBJ1-4, with 8 bases lining up with TRBD1. With 2 bases clipped from V and 2 bases from J, the junction kept 1 base outside the gene matches. The germline V gene encodes CDR1 LNHDA and CDR2 SQIVND (reference sequence). This CDR3 contains 15 residues. The CDR3 is CASSIRTGTNEKLFF. Written as DNA, the CDR3 is TGTGCCAGTAGTATAAGGACAGGGACTAATGAAAAACTGTTTTTT.

The chain combines TRBV7-8 with TRBJ2-5; D is possibly TRBD1 (6 bases). CDR1 and CDR2 (germline): SGHVS, FQNEAQ. The CDR3 sequence is 16 residues long. Trimming cost V 5 bases and J 5 bases, with 21 bases left between them. The CDR3 DNA reads TGTGCCAGCAGCCGAAATCGGGACAACGGCGGGGAGACCCAGTACTTC. This sequence encodes CASSRNRDNGGETQYF.

This clone was seen a single time. This chain joins TRBV7-9 and TRBJ2-7, with a possible D match to TRBD2 (5 bases). This CDR3 spans 12 amino acids. Germline lookup yields CDR1 SEHNR and CDR2 FQNEAQ (reference sequence). With 5 bases removed from V and 3 bases from J, the gap between germline ends came to 8 bases. CDR3 DNA sequence: TGTGCCAGCAGCCCGGACTTCTACGAGCAGTACTTC. Its translation: CASSPDFYEQYF.

V usage is TRBV6-1 and J usage is TRBJ2-1, with D uncertain. V was clipped by 5 bases and J by 4 bases, with 6 bases between them. Germline-derived CDR1 and CDR2 are MNHNS and SASEGT. The CDR3 covers 12 residues. The CDR3 DNA sequence: TGTGCCAGCAGTCCGGGTTACAATGAGCAGTTCTTC. Its translation is CASSPGYNEQFF.

The rearrangement links TRBV4-1 to TRBJ2-7; D possibly corresponds to TRBD2 (6 bases). This CDR3 comprises 14 residues. Deletions cut 3 bases from V and 3 bases from J, with 12 bases between. CDR1 and CDR2 (germline): MGHRA, YSYEKL. This CDR3 reads CASSHRQEGYEQYF. CDR3 sequence (DNA): TGCGCCAGCAGCCACCGTCAGGAGGGCTACGAGCAGTACTTC.

This chain links TRBV5-1 with TRBJ1-4, with 9 bases matching TRBD1. Germline CDR1 is SGHRS and CDR2 is YFSETQ. CDR3 length equals 15 residues. V was clipped by 2 bases and J by 8 bases; unmatched bases: 7. CDR3 bases: TGCGCCAGCAGCTTCGGGGGACAGGGCCGAGAAAAACTGTTTTTT. Translating gives CASSFGGQGREKLFF.

The chain links TRBV19 to TRBJ1-5; D might be TRBD1 (5 bases). CDR1 LNHDA and CDR2 SQIVND come from the germline V gene (reference sequence). This CDR3 contains 16 residues. The V gene lost 0 bases and the J gene lost 5 bases, with 14 bases spanning the gap. The chain's CDR3 is CASSIDLLGGYQPQHF. CDR3 DNA: TGTGCCAGTAGTATAGATCTTCTCGGGGGGTATCAGCCCCAGCATTTT. The full variable domain, rest sourced from reference TRBV19 and TRBJ1-5, is DGGITQSPKYLFRKEGQNVTLSCEQNLNHDAMYWYRQDPGQGLRLIYYSQIVNDFQKGDIAEGYSVSREKKESFPLTVTSAQKNPTAFYLCASSIDLLGGYQPQHFGDGTRLSIL.